These 12 T cell receptor beta chains were all obtained from the same sample, sequenced in a study of T cell repertoires in cytomegalovirus infection. Each CDR3 protein is one row after TCRdb ran MiXCR on the reads. The sample contains 360,000 or so distinct CDR3 sequences, about 35% of which appear only once. No antigens are known for them. Sample: cultured PBMCs, taken from culture after CMV antigen stimulation. The receptors were sampled from a human donor in good health (CMV status not recorded). Some clones in this sample may be carry-over from other donors' samples.

This clonotype was observed a single time. V is TRBV12-3 or TRBV12-4 and J is TRBJ1-6; D uncertain. The CDR3 spans 15 residues. The germline V and J ends were trimmed by 4 bases and 10 bases, with 17 bases remaining between them. CDR3 sequence: CASSYVGAFLSPLHF. The CDR3 coding sequence is TGTGCCAGCAGTTACGTTGGAGCATTTTTGTCACCCCTCCACTTT.

V gene TRBV10-3 combines with J gene TRBJ2-5, with 7 bases fitting TRBD1. Germline V gene data show CDR1 as ENHRY and CDR2 as SYGVKD. The CDR3 is made up of 13 amino acids. Trimming removed 6 bases from V and 3 bases from J; junction bases left unmatched: 4. CDR3 nucleotides: TGTGCCATCAGATGGGACAGCGAAGAGACCCAGTACTTC. It codes for CAIRWDSEETQYF.

The genes are TRBV19 and TRBJ2-1; D possibly corresponds to TRBD2 (5 bases). CDR1 and CDR2 from the germline V gene are LNHDA and SQIVND (reference sequence). The CDR3 has 16 amino acids. The V end was cut by 5 bases, the J end by 10 bases, with 24 bases between. CDR3 DNA: TGTGCCAGTAGTCCTAGACCCCGAGGCGGGCTACGGGAGCAGTTCTTC. It yields the protein CASSPRPRGGLREQFF.

The chain employs TRBV7-2 and TRBJ2-7, with a possible D match to TRBD1 (6 bases). Germline loops: CDR1 SGHTA, CDR2 FQGNSA. The CDR3 is 13 amino acids. The V and J ends lost 4 bases and 5 bases respectively, with 12 bases between them. As DNA, the CDR3 is TGTGCCAGCAGCTCAGGGGTTTTGAACGAGCAGTACTTC. Its protein product is CASSSGVLNEQYF. Full variable domain (remainder filled in from reference TRBV7-2 and TRBJ2-7): GAGVSQSPSNKVTEKGKDVELRCDPISGHTALYWYRQSLGQGLEFLIYFQGNSAPDKSGLPSDRFSAERTGGSVSTLTIQRTQQEDSAVYLCASSSGVLNEQYFGPGTRLTVT.

In its sample, this clonotype was seen many times. This chain uses TRBV7-2 with TRBJ2-7; TRBD2 is a possible D gene (6 bases). Germline CDR1 reads SGHTA; CDR2 reads FQGNSA. CDR3 length equals 15 residues. Trimming removed 0 bases at V and 6 bases at J, with 15 bases between. The CDR3 loop is CASSLAGSGGREQYF. The CDR3 bases are TGTGCCAGCAGCTTAGCGGGTAGCGGCGGGCGCGAGCAGTACTTC.

This clonotype was seen a handful of times. The chain's CDR3 is CASSTRGPGANVLTF. The DNA for the CDR3 is TGTGCCAGCAGCACCAGGGGGCCTGGGGCCAACGTCCTGACTTTC. The V and J genes are TRBV7-9 and TRBJ2-6; 8 nucleotides match TRBD1. Germline V lookup: CDR1 SEHNR, CDR2 FQNEAQ (reference sequence). The CDR3 length is 15 residues. V gave up 5 bases and J gave up 2 bases; unmatched junction bases: 2. The entire variable domain, with the rest obtained from reference TRBV7-9 and TRBJ2-6, is as follows: DTGVSQNPRHKITKRGQNVTFRCDPISEHNRLYWYRQTLGQGPEFLTYFQNEAQLEKSRLLSDRFSAERPKGSFSTLEIQRTEQGDSAMYLCASSTRGPGANVLTFGAGSRLTVL.

The chain uses TRBV10-3 and TRBJ1-1; D may be TRBD1 (6 bases). Germline CDR1 reads ENHRY; CDR2 reads SYGVKD. V was pared by 7 bases and J by 0 bases, with 12 bases between. This CDR3 is built from 14 residues. CDR3 DNA: TGTGCCATCAAGGTGGGGGCGGTGAACACTGAAGCTTTCTTT. Translating gives CAIKVGAVNTEAFF.

In this sample, this clonotype turned up once. This chain connects TRBV7-9 to TRBJ2-1, with TRBD1 identical over 9 bases. Per germline, CDR1 SEHNR and CDR2 FQNEAQ (reference sequence). J was trimmed by 4 bases and V by 4 bases; bases with no gene match: 5. CDR3 length: 15 residues. CDR3 residues: CASSSAGQGYNEQFF. Written as DNA, the CDR3 is TGTGCCAGCAGCTCCGCGGGACAGGGTTACAATGAGCAGTTCTTC.

This chain links TRBV29-1 with TRBJ1-2; D not certain. Germline CDR1 is SQVTM and CDR2 is ANQGSEA. V was trimmed by 6 bases and J by 4 bases, leaving 6 bases between them. This CDR3 is 10 amino acids long. The CDR3 spells CSVGSYGYTF. The CDR3 DNA is TGCAGCGTAGGGAGCTATGGCTACACCTTC.

The V call is TRBV18, the J call TRBJ1-1; no clear D. The CDR3 has 13 residues. The V gene's germline CDR1 is KGHSH and CDR2 LQKENI. V shed 3 bases and J shed 0 bases, with 5 bases lying between them. CDR3 sequence (DNA): TGTGCCAGCTCACCCCTAGTGAACACTGAAGCTTTCTTT. Amino acid sequence: CASSPLVNTEAFF.

The chain links TRBV19 to TRBJ2-5, with 8 nucleotides matching TRBD2. This CDR3 is built from 15 residues. The V segment lost 0 bases and the J segment 4 bases; nucleotides outside the gene matches: 4. Germline V gene data show CDR1 as LNHDA and CDR2 as SQIVND (reference sequence). CDR3 in DNA: TGTGCCAGTAGTATAGATATGGCGGGAGGAGAGACCCAGTACTTC. Protein: CASSIDMAGGETQYF.

The rearrangement joins TRBV6-5 to TRBJ1-2; the D gene is possibly TRBD1 (6 bases). The CDR3 has 14 amino acids. Germline V CDR1 and CDR2: MNHEY, SVGAGI. The V end was cut by 6 bases, the J end by 2 bases, with 13 bases between. The CDR3 nucleotides read TGTGCCAGCAGACGGGACACGGCAAACTATGGCTACACCTTC. Its protein is CASRRDTANYGYTF.